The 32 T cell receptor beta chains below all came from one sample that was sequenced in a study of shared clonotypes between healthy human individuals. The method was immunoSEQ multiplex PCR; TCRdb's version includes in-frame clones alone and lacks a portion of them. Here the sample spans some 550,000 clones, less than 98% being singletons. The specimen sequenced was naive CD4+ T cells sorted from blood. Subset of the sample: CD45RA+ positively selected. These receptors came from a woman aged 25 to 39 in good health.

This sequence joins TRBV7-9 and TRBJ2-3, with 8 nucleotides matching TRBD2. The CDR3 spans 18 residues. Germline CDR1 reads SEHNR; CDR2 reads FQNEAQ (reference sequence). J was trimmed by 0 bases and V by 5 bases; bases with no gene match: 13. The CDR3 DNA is TGTGCCAGCAGCCCACCGTGGAAGCGGGAGATTAGCACAGATACGCAGTATTTT. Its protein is CASSPPWKREISTDTQYF.

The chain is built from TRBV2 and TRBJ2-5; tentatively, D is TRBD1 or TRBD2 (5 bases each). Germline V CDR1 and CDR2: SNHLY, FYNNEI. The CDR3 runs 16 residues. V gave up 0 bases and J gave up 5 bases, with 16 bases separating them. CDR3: CASSEANGAWGETQYF. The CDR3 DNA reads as TGTGCCAGCAGTGAAGCGAACGGGGCCTGGGGGGAGACCCAGTACTTC.

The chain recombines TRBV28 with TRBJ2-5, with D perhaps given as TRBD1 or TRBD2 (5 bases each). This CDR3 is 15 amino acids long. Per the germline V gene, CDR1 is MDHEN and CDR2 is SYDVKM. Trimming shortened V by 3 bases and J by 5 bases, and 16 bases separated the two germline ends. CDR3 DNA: TGTGCCAGCAGTTTTCTAGGGACGGTCGGGGAGACCCAGTACTTC. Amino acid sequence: CASSFLGTVGETQYF.

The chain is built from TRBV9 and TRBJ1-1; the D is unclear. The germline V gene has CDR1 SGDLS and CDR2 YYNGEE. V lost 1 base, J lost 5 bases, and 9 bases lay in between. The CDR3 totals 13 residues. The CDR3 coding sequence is TGTGCCAGCAGCGTATTAACTGGGACTGAAGCTTTCTTT. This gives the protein CASSVLTGTEAFF.

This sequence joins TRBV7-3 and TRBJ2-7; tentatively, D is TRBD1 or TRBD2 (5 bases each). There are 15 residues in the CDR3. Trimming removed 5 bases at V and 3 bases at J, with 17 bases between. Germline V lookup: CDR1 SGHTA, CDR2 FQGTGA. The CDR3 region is CASSTRRDGGYEQYF. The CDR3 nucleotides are TGTGCCAGCAGCACTCGCCGGGACGGAGGCTACGAGCAGTACTTC.

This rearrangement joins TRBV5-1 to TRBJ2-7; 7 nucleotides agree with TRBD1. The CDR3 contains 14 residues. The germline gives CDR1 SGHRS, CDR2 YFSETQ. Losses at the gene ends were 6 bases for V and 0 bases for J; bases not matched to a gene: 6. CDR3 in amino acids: CASMHGTASYEQYF. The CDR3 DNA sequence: TGCGCCAGCATGCACGGGACAGCCTCCTACGAGCAGTACTTC.

The CDR3 sequence is CASSLIDGQFSYEQYF. The CDR3 DNA reads TGTGCCAGCAGCTTAATTGACGGGCAGTTTTCCTACGAGCAGTACTTC. The chain uses TRBV7-2 and TRBJ2-7; D unresolved. Per germline, CDR1 SGHTA and CDR2 FQGNSA. This CDR3 is 16 amino acids long. V lost 2 bases and J 1 base, leaving 15 bases between the germline ends.

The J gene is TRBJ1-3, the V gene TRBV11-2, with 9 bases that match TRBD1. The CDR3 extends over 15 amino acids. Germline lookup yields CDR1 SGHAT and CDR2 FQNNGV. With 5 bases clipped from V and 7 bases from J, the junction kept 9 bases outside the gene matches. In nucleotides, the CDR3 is TGTGCCAGCAGCACCTACCGGGACAGGGACAACACCATATATTTT. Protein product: CASSTYRDRDNTIYF.

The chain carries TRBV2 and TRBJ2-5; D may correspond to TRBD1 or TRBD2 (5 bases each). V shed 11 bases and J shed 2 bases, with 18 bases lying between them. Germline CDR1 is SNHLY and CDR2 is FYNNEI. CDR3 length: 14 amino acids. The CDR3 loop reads CADGDDGQQETQYF. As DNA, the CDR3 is TGTGCCGACGGGGACGATGGGCAACAAGAGACCCAGTACTTC.

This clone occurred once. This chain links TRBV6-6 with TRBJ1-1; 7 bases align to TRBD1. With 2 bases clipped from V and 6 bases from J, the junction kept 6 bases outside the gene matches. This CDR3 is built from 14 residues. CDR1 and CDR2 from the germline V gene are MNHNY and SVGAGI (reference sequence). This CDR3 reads CASSYTGESAEAFF. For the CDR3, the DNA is TGTGCCAGCAGTTACACAGGGGAAAGCGCTGAAGCTTTCTTT.

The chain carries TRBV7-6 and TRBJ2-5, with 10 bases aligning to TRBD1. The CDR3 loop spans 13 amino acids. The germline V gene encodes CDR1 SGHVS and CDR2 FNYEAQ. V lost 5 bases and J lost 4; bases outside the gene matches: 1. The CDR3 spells CASSRDRGETQYF. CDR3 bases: TGTGCCAGCAGCCGGGACAGGGGAGAGACCCAGTACTTC.

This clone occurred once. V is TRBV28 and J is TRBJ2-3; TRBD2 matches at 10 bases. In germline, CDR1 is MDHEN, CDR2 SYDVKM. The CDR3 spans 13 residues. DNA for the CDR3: TGTGTTTCGGGGAGTAGCGGGAGGTATACGCAGTATTTT. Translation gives CVSGSSGRYTQYF.

The CDR3 bases are TGCGCCAGCAGCCAAGAGCACGGGAGCCCGCGCGAGCAGTACTTC. Translated: CASSQEHGSPREQYF. This rearrangement joins TRBV4-1 to TRBJ2-5; possibly TRBD2 for D (6 bases). Near its end, the DNA agrees better with TRBJ2-7, so the J call may be wrong. This CDR3 has 15 amino acids. Germline V gives CDR1 MGHRA, CDR2 YSYEKL.

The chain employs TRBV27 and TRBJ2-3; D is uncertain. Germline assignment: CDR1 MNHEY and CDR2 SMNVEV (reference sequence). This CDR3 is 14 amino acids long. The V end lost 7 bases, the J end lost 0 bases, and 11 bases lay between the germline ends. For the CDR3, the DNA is TGTGCCAGCACCTTGACGGCTAGCACAGATACGCAGTATTTT. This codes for CASTLTASTDTQYF.

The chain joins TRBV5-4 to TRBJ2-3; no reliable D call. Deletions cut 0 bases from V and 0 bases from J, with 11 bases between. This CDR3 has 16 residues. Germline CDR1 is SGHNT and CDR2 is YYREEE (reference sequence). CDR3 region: CASSLDSAASTDTQYF. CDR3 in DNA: TGTGCCAGCAGCTTGGATTCGGCAGCTAGCACAGATACGCAGTATTTT.

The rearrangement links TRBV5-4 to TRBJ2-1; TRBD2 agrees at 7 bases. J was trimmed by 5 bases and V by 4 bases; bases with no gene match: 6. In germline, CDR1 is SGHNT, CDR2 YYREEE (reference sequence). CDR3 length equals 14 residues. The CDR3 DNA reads TGTGCCAGCAGCCGGGGGGACGGGAACAATGAGCAGTTCTTC. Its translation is CASSRGDGNNEQFF.

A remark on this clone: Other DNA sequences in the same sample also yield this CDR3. The CDR3 nucleotides are TGTGCCAGCAGTTCCGGGGGTTATGGCTACACCTTC. It codes for CASSSGGYGYTF. The chain joins TRBV28 to TRBJ1-2; D is perhaps TRBD1 (5 bases). Trimming took off 4 bases at V and 5 bases at J, with 8 bases between the two ends. Germline assignment: CDR1 MDHEN and CDR2 SYDVKM. The CDR3 loop spans 12 amino acids.

The CDR3 reads CASSLSAGGFQPQHF. CDR3 sequence (DNA): TGCGCCAGCAGCTTGTCGGCAGGGGGCTTTCAGCCCCAGCATTTT. The J gene is TRBJ1-5, the V gene TRBV5-1; 8 positions agree with TRBD1. The CDR3 is 15 amino acids. Germline CDR1 reads SGHRS; CDR2 reads YFSETQ. After removal of 1 base from V and 6 bases from J, the junction contained 6 bases not matched to a gene.

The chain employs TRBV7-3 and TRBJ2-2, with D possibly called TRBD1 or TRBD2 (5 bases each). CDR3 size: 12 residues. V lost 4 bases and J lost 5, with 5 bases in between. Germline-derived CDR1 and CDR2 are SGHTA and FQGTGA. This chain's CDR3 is CASSWGTGELFF. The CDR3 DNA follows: TGTGCCAGCAGCTGGGGGACCGGGGAGCTGTTTTTT.

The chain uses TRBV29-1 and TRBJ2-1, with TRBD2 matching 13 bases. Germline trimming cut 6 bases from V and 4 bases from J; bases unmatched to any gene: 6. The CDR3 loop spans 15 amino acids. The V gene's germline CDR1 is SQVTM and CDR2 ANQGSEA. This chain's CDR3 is CSVPTSGRTYNEQFF. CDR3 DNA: TGCAGCGTACCGACTAGCGGGAGGACGTACAATGAGCAGTTCTTC.

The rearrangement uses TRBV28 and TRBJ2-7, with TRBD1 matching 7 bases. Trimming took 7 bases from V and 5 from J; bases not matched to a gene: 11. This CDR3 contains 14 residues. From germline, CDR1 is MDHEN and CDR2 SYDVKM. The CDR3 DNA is TGTGCCAGCACCCCGCGACAGGGCATCCACGAGCAGTACTTC. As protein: CASTPRQGIHEQYF.

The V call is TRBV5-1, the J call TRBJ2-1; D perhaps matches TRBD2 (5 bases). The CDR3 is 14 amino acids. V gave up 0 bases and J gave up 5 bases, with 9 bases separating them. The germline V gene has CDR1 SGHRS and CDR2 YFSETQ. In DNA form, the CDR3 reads TGCGCCAGCAGCTTGGGGACTGACCACAATGAGCAGTTCTTC. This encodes CASSLGTDHNEQFF.

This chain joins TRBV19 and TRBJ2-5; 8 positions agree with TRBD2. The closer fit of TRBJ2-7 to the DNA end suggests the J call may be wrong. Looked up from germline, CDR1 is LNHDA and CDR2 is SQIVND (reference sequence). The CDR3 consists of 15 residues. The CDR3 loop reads CASSTRAGVGFEQYF. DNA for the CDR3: TGTGCCAGTAGTACGAGAGCGGGAGTGGGATTCGAGCAGTACTTC.

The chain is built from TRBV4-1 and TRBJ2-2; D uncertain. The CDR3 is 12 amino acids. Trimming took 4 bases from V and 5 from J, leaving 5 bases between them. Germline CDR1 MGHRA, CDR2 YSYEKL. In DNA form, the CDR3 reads TGCGCCAGCAGCCCCCGGACCGGGGAGCTGTTTTTT. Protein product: CASSPRTGELFF.

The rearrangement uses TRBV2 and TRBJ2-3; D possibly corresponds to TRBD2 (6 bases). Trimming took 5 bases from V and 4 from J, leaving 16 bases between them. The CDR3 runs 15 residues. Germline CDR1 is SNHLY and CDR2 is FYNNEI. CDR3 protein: CASSRGWTSPDTQYF. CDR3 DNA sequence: TGTGCCAGCAGTCGGGGGTGGACGAGTCCAGATACGCAGTATTTT. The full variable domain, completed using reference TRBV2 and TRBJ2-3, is EPEVTQTPSHQVTQMGQEVILRCVPISNHLYFYWYRQILGQKVEFLVSFYNNEISEKSEIFDDQFSVERPDGSNFTLKIRSTKLEDSAMYFCASSRGWTSPDTQYFGPGTRLTVL.

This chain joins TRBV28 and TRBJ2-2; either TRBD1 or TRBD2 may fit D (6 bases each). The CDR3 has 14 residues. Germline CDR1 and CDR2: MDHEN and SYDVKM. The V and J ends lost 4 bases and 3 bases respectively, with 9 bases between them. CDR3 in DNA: TGTGCCAGCAGTTCAAGGGGGGACACCGGGGAGCTGTTTTTT. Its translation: CASSSRGDTGELFF.

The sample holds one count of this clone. CDR3 nucleotides: TGCGCCAGCAGCTTGTGGGGACAGGGCGACAATGAGCAGTTCTTC. This translates into CASSLWGQGDNEQFF. The gene calls are TRBV5-1 and TRBJ2-1; 9 positions agree with TRBD1. There are 15 residues in the CDR3. J lost 5 bases, V lost 1 base, and 4 bases had no gene match. The germline V gene has CDR1 SGHRS and CDR2 YFSETQ.

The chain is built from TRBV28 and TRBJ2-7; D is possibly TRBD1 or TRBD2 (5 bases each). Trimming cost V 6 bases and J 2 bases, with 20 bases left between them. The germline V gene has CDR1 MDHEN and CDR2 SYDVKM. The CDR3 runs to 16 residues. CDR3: CASSHLGGRGPYEQYF. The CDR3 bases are TGTGCCAGCAGCCACCTGGGTGGTCGGGGCCCCTACGAGCAGTACTTC.

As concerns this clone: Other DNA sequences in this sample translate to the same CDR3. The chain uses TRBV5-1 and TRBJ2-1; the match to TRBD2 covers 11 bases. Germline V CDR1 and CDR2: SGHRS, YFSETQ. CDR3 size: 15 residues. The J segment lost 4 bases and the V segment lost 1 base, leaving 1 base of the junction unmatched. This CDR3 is CASSLTSGSYNEQFF. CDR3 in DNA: TGCGCCAGCAGCTTGACTAGCGGGAGTTACAATGAGCAGTTCTTC.

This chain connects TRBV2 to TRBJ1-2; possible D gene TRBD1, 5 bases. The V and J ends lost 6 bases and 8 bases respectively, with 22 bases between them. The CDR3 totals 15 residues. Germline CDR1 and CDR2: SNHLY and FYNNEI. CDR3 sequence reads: CASRDRTIKVGGYTF. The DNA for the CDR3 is TGTGCCAGCAGAGACCGGACAATAAAGGTGGGAGGCTACACCTTC.

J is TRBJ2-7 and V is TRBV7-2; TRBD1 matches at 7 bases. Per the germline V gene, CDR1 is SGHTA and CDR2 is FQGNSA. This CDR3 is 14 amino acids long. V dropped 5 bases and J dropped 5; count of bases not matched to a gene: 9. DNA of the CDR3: TGTGCCAGCAGCGGGGGAGACAGGGTCCACGAGCAGTACTTC. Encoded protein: CASSGGDRVHEQYF. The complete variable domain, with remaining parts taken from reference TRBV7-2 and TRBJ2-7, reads GAGVSQSPSNKVTEKGKDVELRCDPISGHTALYWYRQSLGQGLEFLIYFQGNSAPDKSGLPSDRFSAERTGGSVSTLTIQRTQQEDSAVYLCASSGGDRVHEQYFGPGTRLTVT.

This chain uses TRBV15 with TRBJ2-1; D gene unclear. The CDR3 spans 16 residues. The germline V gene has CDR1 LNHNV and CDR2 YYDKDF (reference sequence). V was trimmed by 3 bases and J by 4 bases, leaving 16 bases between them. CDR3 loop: CATSSRRTPQYNEQFF. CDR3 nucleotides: TGTGCCACCAGCAGCCGTAGGACGCCACAGTACAATGAGCAGTTCTTC. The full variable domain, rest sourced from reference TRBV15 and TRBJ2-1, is DAMVIQNPRYQVTQFGKPVTLSCSQTLNHNVMYWYQQKSSQAPKLLFHYYDKDFNNEADTPDNFQSRRPNTSFCFLDIRSPGLGDTAMYLCATSSRRTPQYNEQFFGPGTRLTVL.